The entry that follows covers one T cell receptor beta chain sequence. Its specific antigen is unknown. The record originates from a study of cytomegalovirus exposure and HLA in healthy donors (dated by TCRdb to the late 2010s). Regarding the research as a whole: In an earlier analysis of approximately 500 of the donors, 276 Gb of sequence data and just under 120 million unique TCR beta sequences from 150 million to 200 million T cells were reported. An early release covering roughly 580 HLA-typed donors comprised about 310 gigabases of sequencing data and 85 million or so unique TCR sequences. Among the roughly 400 genotyped donors, about 85% belonged to the genetic ancestry cluster associated with self-reported Caucasian donors. The aim of the study was to test whether cataloging public T cell receptors could identify signatures of past pathogen exposure. The study profiled the T cell repertoires of under 850 subjects by immunosequencing and related them to cytomegalovirus serostatus. Besides the first cohort of 500 to 700 subjects, a separate validation cohort made up of over 95 different subjects was used. High-throughput TCR immunosequencing, statistical association of individual TCRs with disease status, and machine learning were combined to predict cytomegalovirus infection status. In a later analysis, previously published TCR beta repertoires from several hundred donors were re-analyzed and high-resolution HLA genotyping was added so that TCR occurrence patterns could be studied. Rather than using new phenotypic data, the later analysis identified candidate immune exposures from TCR beta sequences and from how often those sequences occurred across donors. To decide whether each TCR beta V gene segment behaved as functional or pseudogenic, an earlier analysis of some 580 of the donors relied on high-throughput TCR beta sequencing. Donor age, sex, ethnicity and CMV serostatus were compiled together with the repertoire data. Genome-wide SNP genotypes for about 60% of the roughly 670 donors were used in a later genetic analysis, which treated that subset as a discovery cohort. Every repertoire in the discovery cohort had been generated on one and the same sequencing platform. HLA typing included class I and class II loci at four-digit resolution. Typing coverage differed by locus: A, B, C, DRB1 and DQB1 were typed in roughly 620-640 donors, DQA1 in approximately 520, DPA1 in some 610, and DPB1 in roughly 470. A handful of DR-DQ haplotypes were treated as single units for association and clustering because of strong linkage in the cohort. Among roughly 400 genotyped donors of the cohort, an average of around 240,000 unique TCR beta nucleotide sequences were sequenced per donor, around 20% of them non-productive.

Relative to germline, V is 1 base shorter and J is 4 bases shorter, with 14 bases between their ends. The CDR3 runs 17 amino acids, cysteine and phenylalanine included. Just CDR3 DNA is preserved here, 51 bases in frame from base 1. CDR1 and CDR2 are drawn from the germline V gene (reference sequence): MNHEY, SMNVEV. What the study reported, not specific to this receptor: In a later analysis, the rate of TCR association differed among HLA loci, with DRB1 alleles having the most associated TCRs and HLA-C alleles having the fewest. A cluster of highly shared sequence variants was judged likely to be a technical artifact of the sequencing pipeline. Correlated functional status among segregating V segments might be attributable to linkage disequilibrium, but an unknown experimental factor could not be ruled out. Because counts were too low, some 17 rarely observed V segments, including chromosome 9 orphons, were left out of the earlier analysis of 500 to 750 of the donors. In the study, about 150 TCR beta chains were listed as associated with cytomegalovirus. In a later analysis, most CMV-associated TCR beta chains were found to appear HLA-restricted, with HLA associations seemingly driven largely by CMV exposure. Several of the top co-occurrence clusters appeared to be linked to parvovirus B19, influenza, CMV and Epstein-Barr virus, according to a later analysis. The classifier was reported to diagnose cytomegalovirus status with high specificity and sensitivity in both the original and validation cohorts. Across donors, most TCR sequences were observed very rarely, whereas some public TCRs were present in many individuals. Because HLA typing was missing for some donors at each locus, association tests included only the typed subset. A later analysis found that HLA-associated TCR beta chains were more clonally expanded and had lower generation probabilities than equally common non-associated chains. Assigning TCR associations to individual alleles was difficult when HLA alleles, especially DR and DQ, strongly co-occurred. Roughly uniform sequencing depth across donors was assumed in presence/absence analyses, although this assumption may not hold. This cohort had only TCR beta chains sequenced, and the lack of alpha or paired-chain data limited which features could be detected. A few of the identified cytomegalovirus-associated TCR beta chains were confirmed in vitro to be specific for cytomegalovirus antigens. Some IMGT-functional V segments, including TRBV6-2 and TRBV6-3, could not be told apart with the 87-base-pair reads, so those segments were excluded. An earlier analysis of approximately 590 of the donors showed that most TCR beta V segments appeared in productive rearrangements either about 87% or about 30% of the time, which broadly matched IMGT annotations. A later genetic analysis associated a missense DCLRE1C variant with V-gene and J-gene trimming of TCR beta chains, and an independent cohort replicated the association. A further reported finding was that TCR beta sequences accurately predicted the HLA-A and HLA-B alleles for most subjects in the first cohort. The authors suggested that the approach could potentially be extended to other disease states and immunological phenotypes. At a false discovery rate of 0.05, a later analysis linked 15,000 to 20,000 TCR beta sequences to specific HLA alleles. A later genetic analysis reported fewer N-insertions in productive TCRs among donors in an Asian-associated ancestry cluster than the roughly 720-donor mean. For the cohort, immune exposure information was limited to CMV serostatus.

The receptor library was made with the immunoSEQ multiplex PCR assay. The multiplex PCR relied on a mix of 60 forward primers for TCR Vbeta segments and 13 reverse primers for TCR Jbeta segments. Amplification of the CDR3 region of rearranged TCR beta genes was performed with a multiplex PCR assay on genomic DNA. The Illumina HiSeq System was used to sequence the amplified TCR beta libraries as 87-base-pair reads. The source study handled its data this way. In a later analysis, some 80 million unique TCR beta chains were counted across the roughly 610 repertoires, and approximately 9.9 million of these chains were shared by at least two donors. A nearest-neighbor algorithm error-corrected the raw reads and collapsed the reads into unique sequences, merging closely related sequences to remove PCR and sequencing errors. CDR3 sequences were aligned to IMGT reference sequences to assign V, D and J gene segments. For a sequence to be retained, a match of at least six nucleotides to both a V gene segment and a J gene segment was required. A rearrangement was called productive if the CDR3 had no stop codons and remained in frame with V and J, and every other rearrangement was called non-productive. CDR3 was defined according to IMGT convention as the region running from the second conserved V-encoded cysteine to the conserved J-encoded phenylalanine. In an earlier analysis of 550 to 650 of the donors, sequences lacking an unambiguous match to a single V gene segment were excluded. An earlier analysis of fewer than 750 of the donors called V segments functional above 56.7% productive rearrangements and segregating when the between-donor standard deviation exceeded 5%. A statistical classification framework was built to diagnose cytomegalovirus status from the catalog of TCR beta chain sequences. In a later analysis, TCR nucleotide sequences were compared against IMGT/GENE-DB human TR gene sequences so that V and J genes could be assigned. In a later analysis, CDR3 sequences and most-parsimonious VDJ recombination scenarios were assigned using the TCRdist pipeline. A later analysis defined each TCR beta chain by its CDR3 amino acid sequence plus V-gene family, and excluded reads lacking a unique V-gene family. As a way to deal with suspected cross-contamination and a sequencing artifact, a later analysis dropped 640 or so nucleotide sequences that were highly shared and had low generation probability. In a later analysis, a clonal expansion index for each public chain was calculated from normalized within-repertoire ranks of inferred template counts. Generation probabilities in a later analysis came from a VDJ recombination model fitted to out-of-frame rearrangements, and those results were checked against IGoR. A later analysis scored TCR-TCR, TCR-HLA and TCR-CMV co-occurrence with hypergeometric tests, applying a repertoire-size bias correction to TCR pairs. To estimate false discovery rates, a later analysis permuted the HLA or CMV assignments 20 times. In a later analysis, co-occurring TCRs were grouped using DBSCAN, with TCRdist sequence similarity added in when clustering inside HLA-allele-positive subsets. Co-occurrence clustering excluded repertoires with fewer than 30,000 or more than 120,000 public chains, plus five with anomalous nucleotide sharing. Drawn from immuneACCESS, this table holds only the in-frame rearrangements with V and J called that TCRdb kept. Clones are partly lost; checked studies trace under half to an unresolved V gene and leave the rest unexplained. Clone size and V and J calls were adopted from that table, with D and trimming inferred from the DNA. This sample's table has entries for about 200,000 clones. The biggest ten clones account for around 1.1% of the sample.

The cohort consisted of approximately 670 healthy bone marrow donors. At the time of sampling, all cohort members were nominally healthy, though unrecorded immune exposures were likely present. The donor tested CMV seropositive and was one of the 289 seropositive cohort members. Every donor gave a peripheral blood sample, and the peripheral blood mononuclear cells from that sample were used for TCR beta sequencing. Genomic DNA extraction from the blood cell samples was performed with the Qiagen DNeasy Blood Extraction Kit. The sample taken for sequencing was PBMCs. The sequence derives from a girl aged 2-10 years in good health and CMV-seropositive. The chain employs TRBV27 and TRBJ2-6; TRBD2 is possibly the D segment (7 matching bases). In nucleotide form, the sequence is TGTGCCAGCAGTTTATGGGCCGGGGGGCCCGGGGCCAACGTCCTGACTTTC. The translation is CASSLWAGGPGANVLTF.